The subject of this entry is one T cell receptor beta chain. One junction end disagrees with the germline gene, perhaps due to a read error. CDR1 is LNHDA, CDR2 SQIVND, per germline (reference sequence). This CDR3 is built from 15 residues. In the original processing: Reference gene primer amplification yielded estimated nucleated cell counts. Profiled with immunoSEQ multiplex PCR; TCRdb holds only in-frame clones, not every one. For V, J and clone size, that table is used; D and trimming come from the DNA. The table includes under 110,000 clones, 70% to 80% detected once. The data were taken from a study of blood T cell repertoires in COVID-19. For the study at large: Nucleic acid was either cDNA or gDNA, and it came from T cells, B-cell-depleted T cells, or PBMCs.

This sequence joins TRBV19 and TRBJ2-7; the match to TRBD2 covers 10 bases. Material for sequencing was peripheral blood. The receptor comes from a human donor with acute or convalescent COVID-19. The donor label of this sample is uncertain. CDR3 residues: CASRIAGGTSYEQYF. The CDR3 region has the DNA TGTGCCAGTAGGATAGCGGGGGGAACCTCCTACGAGCAGTACTTC.